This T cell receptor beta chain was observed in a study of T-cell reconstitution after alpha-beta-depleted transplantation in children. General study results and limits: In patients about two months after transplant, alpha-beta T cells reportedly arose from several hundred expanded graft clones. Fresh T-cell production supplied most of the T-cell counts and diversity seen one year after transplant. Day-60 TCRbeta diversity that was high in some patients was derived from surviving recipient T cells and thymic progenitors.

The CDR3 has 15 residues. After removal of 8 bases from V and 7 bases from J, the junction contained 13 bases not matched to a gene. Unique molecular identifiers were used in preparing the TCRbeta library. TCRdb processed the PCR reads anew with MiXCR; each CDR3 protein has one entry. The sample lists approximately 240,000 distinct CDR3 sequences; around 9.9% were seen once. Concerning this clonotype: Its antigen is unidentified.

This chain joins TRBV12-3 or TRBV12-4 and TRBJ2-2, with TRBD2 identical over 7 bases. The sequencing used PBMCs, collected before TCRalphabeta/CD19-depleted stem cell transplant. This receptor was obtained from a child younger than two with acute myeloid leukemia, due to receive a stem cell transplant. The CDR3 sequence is CASGGSGSILGELFF. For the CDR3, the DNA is TGTGCCAGCGGTGGTAGCGGGTCTATTCTCGGGGAGCTGTTTTTT.